The clone carrying this TCR beta chain came up many times. Its target is not known. The CDR3 length is 13 residues. Trimming cost V 8 bases and J 5 bases; bases outside gene matches: 4. Looked up from germline, CDR1 is SEHNR and CDR2 is FQNEAQ (reference sequence). TCRdb recomputed calls from the reads with MiXCR, one row per CDR3 protein. This table holds about 280,000 distinct CDR3 sequences, 22% found once. This sample was taken from a study of T cell repertoires in cytomegalovirus infection. Overall study: CMV infection together with matching HLA type was indicated by public TCR beta signatures.

General study results and limits: Clonotypes of TCR beta that were HLA-C-restricted and CMV-specific dominated the ex vivo response.

The source of this sequence is a human donor in good health (CMV status not recorded). Some clones in this sample may be carry-over from other donors' samples. The sequences come from cultured PBMCs, collected from culture after CMV antigen stimulation. The chain joins TRBV7-9 to TRBJ2-5; 11 bases line up with TRBD2. CDR3 sequence: CASGLAGWETQYF. The CDR3 DNA follows: TGTGCCAGCGGACTAGCGGGTTGGGAGACCCAGTACTTC.